These T cell receptor beta chains were read from a single sample in a study of T cell responses to AZD1222 COVID-19 vaccine. The protocol was immunoSEQ multiplex PCR, while the TCRdb copy is restricted to in-frame clones and leaves out a portion. The sample lists 90,000 to 150,000 clones, roughly 89% occurring once. The sequencing used peripheral blood, collected 28 days after the second AZD1222 dose. Receptors originate from an adult who received the AZD1222 COVID-19 vaccine. Each CDR3 is given with its conserved first and last residue. The D gene is left open where the match is weak. Size is omitted from some rows. Given values are once, few, many or a class for expanded clones.

clone_size j_call d_call cdr3_length v_call cdr3_aa cdr3_nt
. TRBJ2-5 . 16 TRBV5-1 CASSPGTRGGSETQYF TGCGCCAGCAGCCCGGGCACCAGGGGGGGTAGCGAGACCCAGTACTTC
. TRBJ2-7 TRBD2 15 TRBV30 CAWARPSGGGYEQYF TGTGCCTGGGCACGACCTAGCGGGGGGGGATACGAGCAGTACTTC
. TRBJ2-5 . 15 TRBV7-3 CASSLTPSSAETQYF TGTGCCAGCAGCTTAACTCCCTCGTCCGCGGAGACCCAGTACTTC
. TRBJ2-7 . 16 TRBV7-7 CASSPLDSTVFYEQYF TGTGCTAGCAGCCCTTTAGACTCGACAGTTTTTTACGAGCAGTACTTC
. TRBJ2-5 . 12 TRBV3-1/TRBV3-2 CASSQDLETQYF TGTGCCAGCAGCCAAGATTTGGAGACCCAGTACTTC
. TRBJ2-7 . 16 TRBV7-2 CASSTLGAGSSYEQYF TGTGCCAGCAGCACCCTCGGCGCAGGGAGCTCCTACGAGCAGTACTTC
. TRBJ1-6 . 16 TRBV30 CAWKPWTASYNSPLHF TGTGCCTGGAAACCCTGGACAGCCTCCTATAATTCACCCCTCCACTTT
once TRBJ1-1 . 16 TRBV7-8 CASSWRARGGTTEAFF TGTGCCAGCAGCTGGCGAGCACGGGGGGGGACCACTGAAGCTTTCTTT
. TRBJ2-7 . 14 TRBV19 CASSKGGTAYEQYF TGTGCCAGTAGTAAGGGAGGGACAGCTTACGAGCAGTACTTC
. TRBJ2-3 . 13 TRBV9 CASTPGAGDTQYF TGTGCCAGCACCCCCGGGGCCGGCGATACGCAGTATTTT
. TRBJ2-7 TRBD2 17 TRBV11-3 CASSLVSSGRSVYEQYF TGTGCCAGCAGCTTAGTTTCTAGCGGGAGATCCGTATACGAGCAGTACTTC
. TRBJ2-1 . 14 TRBV11-3 CASSSGGPVDEQFF TGTGCCAGCAGCTCCGGGGGGCCGGTTGATGAGCAGTTCTTC
. TRBJ1-3 . 11 TRBV20-1 CSAHIGNTIYF TGCAGTGCCCACATCGGAAACACCATATATTTT
. TRBJ2-7 . 14 TRBV15 CATSRDPTSYEQYF TGTGCCACCAGCAGAGATCCTACTTCCTACGAGCAGTACTTC
once TRBJ2-3 TRBD2 17 TRBV5-4 CASSLRTSGTLTDTQYF TGTGCCAGCAGTCTTCGGACTAGCGGGACCCTCACAGATACGCAGTATTTT
. TRBJ1-3 . 16 TRBV19 CASSMGSGVAGNTIYF TGTGCCAGTAGTATGGGCTCAGGGGTTGCTGGAAACACCATATATTTT
. TRBJ1-5 TRBD1 12 TRBV19 CASRQGTTPQHF TGTGCCAGTCGACAGGGTACGACCCCCCAGCATTTT
. TRBJ1-1 . 14 TRBV6-5 CASSYQLSGTEAFF TGTGCCAGCAGTTACCAACTCAGTGGTACTGAAGCTTTCTTT
. TRBJ2-1 TRBD2 15 TRBV28 CASTFLLAGWNEQFF TGTGCCAGCACTTTTCTCCTAGCGGGATGGAATGAGCAGTTCTTC
. TRBJ2-3 . 12 TRBV10-2 CATLDRTDTQYF TGCGCCACCTTAGACCGCACAGATACGCAGTATTTT
. TRBJ2-7 TRBD1 12 TRBV12-3/TRBV12-4 CASSKDDRVGDF TGTGCCAGCAGTAAAGATGACAGGGTGGGGGACTTC
. TRBJ1-1 . 15 TRBV7-2 CASSLGGLGGAEAFF TGTGCCAGCAGCTTAGGCGGACTAGGTGGGGCTGAAGCTTTCTTT
. TRBJ2-1 TRBD2 15 TRBV7-7 CASSYSGRRNNEQFF TGTGCTAGCAGCTACAGCGGGAGGAGAAACAATGAGCAGTTCTTC
. TRBJ1-5 . 15 TRBV5-6 CASSPQGRSNQPQHF TGTGCCAGCAGCCCTCAGGGCAGGAGCAATCAGCCCCAGCATTTT
few TRBJ2-7 TRBD1 14 TRBV19 CASSMWDSTYEQYF TGTGCCAGTAGTATGTGGGACAGCACCTACGAGCAGTACTTC
. TRBJ2-5 . 15 TRBV28 CASSSPPSAQETQYF TGTGCCAGCAGTTCGCCCCCTAGCGCTCAAGAGACCCAGTACTTC
. TRBJ1-6 . 14 TRBV5-4 CASSLDEQVSPLHF TGTGCCAGCAGCTTGGACGAACAGGTCTCACCCCTCCACTTT
. TRBJ2-7 . 13 TRBV3-1/TRBV3-2 CASSHERAYEQYF TGTGCCAGCAGCCACGAAAGGGCTTACGAGCAGTACTTC
. TRBJ1-4 . 16 TRBV7-2 CASSYTTSLEQEKLFF TGTGCCAGCAGCTACACAACCTCCCTTGAGCAGGAAAAACTGTTTTTT
. TRBJ2-3 TRBD2 18 TRBV7-6 CASSLVGDGGFSTDTQYF TGTGCCAGCAGCTTAGTGGGCGACGGGGGGTTCAGCACAGATACGCAGTATTTT
. TRBJ1-1 . 15 TRBV15 CATSREGVLMTEAFF TGTGCCACCAGCAGGGAAGGGGTGCTGATGACTGAAGCTTTCTTT
. TRBJ2-5 . 14 TRBV7-2 CASSRYREKATQYF TGTGCCAGCAGCCGTTACAGGGAGAAGGCGACCCAGTACTTC
. TRBJ1-2 . 13 TRBV19 CASSISRNYGYTF TGTGCCAGTAGTATCTCCAGAAACTATGGCTACACCTTC
. TRBJ2-3 . 15 TRBV19 CASSSSGKWTDTQYF TGTGCCAGTAGTAGCTCAGGGAAATGGACAGATACGCAGTATTTT
. TRBJ2-1 TRBD2 17 TRBV4-2 CASSHGSLAASPNEQFF TGTGCCAGCAGCCACGGATCCCTAGCGGCATCCCCCAATGAGCAGTTCTTC